The rows below give T cell receptor beta chains drawn from one sample of a study of T cell repertoires in cytomegalovirus infection. These receptors are not linked to any known antigen. TCRdb passed the reads through MiXCR, listing each CDR3 protein once. The sample yields roughly 120,000 distinct CDR3 sequences, about 30% seen once. Sequencing was performed on CD8+ T cells from cultured PBMCs, taken from culture after CMV antigen stimulation. Source of these receptors: a human donor in good health (CMV status not recorded). Some clones in this sample may be carry-over from other donors' samples. Each CDR3 is given with its conserved first and last residue. A D gene is named only where the DNA matches it firmly. Clone size, where shown, is once, few, many, or a class for clones that have expanded.

J: TRBJ2-1
size: medium-sized
D: NA
V: TRBV7-8
DNA: TGTGCCAGCAGCTCATCGGGGGGCCTGTATTACAATGAGCAGTTCTTC
CDR3: CASSSSGGLYYNEQFF

J: TRBJ1-6
size: once
D: NA
V: TRBV12-3/TRBV12-4
DNA: TGTGCCAGCAGTTTGCACTGGAGCTCCTATAATTCACCCCTCCACTTT
CDR3: CASSLHWSSYNSPLHF

J: TRBJ2-1
size: many
D: TRBD1
V: TRBV12-3/TRBV12-4
DNA: TGTGCCAGCAGCCTCACAGGGGCCTACAATGAGCAGTTCTTC
CDR3: CASSLTGAYNEQFF

J: TRBJ1-1
size: NA
D: TRBD1
V: TRBV7-6
DNA: TGTGCCAGCAGCTTAGAGGGACAGGGGGACACTGAAGCTTTCTTT
CDR3: CASSLEGQGDTEAFF

J: TRBJ2-2
size: few
D: NA
V: TRBV11-3
DNA: TGTGCCAGCAGCTGGCGTCTGGGCGGGGAGCTGTTTTTT
CDR3: CASSWRLGGELFF

J: TRBJ1-2
size: NA
D: TRBD1
V: TRBV12-3/TRBV12-4
DNA: TGTGCCAGCAGTTTTACAGGGGAAAAACTCTATGGCTACACCTTC
CDR3: CASSFTGEKLYGYTF

J: TRBJ2-5
size: once
D: NA
V: TRBV6-8
DNA: TGTGCCAGCAGTTACGGGTCCCACAGTGGAGAGACCCAGTACTTC
CDR3: CASSYGSHSGETQYF

J: TRBJ2-1
size: NA
D: TRBD1
V: TRBV27
DNA: TGTGCCAGCAGTTTCGGCAGGGGGCTCGATGAGCAGTTCTTC
CDR3: CASSFGRGLDEQFF

J: TRBJ2-7
size: few
D: NA
V: TRBV6-1
DNA: TGTGCCAGCAGTGAATTAAGGGCGGCCCTCTACGAGCAGTACTTC
CDR3: CASSELRAALYEQYF

J: TRBJ2-3
size: once
D: NA
V: TRBV18
DNA: TGTGCCAGCTCACCACCATCAGCGTCTGTCCGGGATACGCAGTATTTT
CDR3: CASSPPSASVRDTQYF

J: TRBJ2-5
size: few
D: NA
V: TRBV5-3
DNA: TGTGCCAGCAGCTCAGTAGCGGTTGGAGAGACCCAGTACTTC
CDR3: CASSSVAVGETQYF

J: TRBJ2-5
size: few
D: TRBD2
V: TRBV28
DNA: TGTGCCAGCAGTGAAATAGCGGGGACGCAAGAGACCCAGTACTTC
CDR3: CASSEIAGTQETQYF

J: TRBJ2-7
size: NA
D: NA
V: TRBV5-6
DNA: TGTGCCAGCAACCAACAGGGTTACGAGCAGTACTTC
CDR3: CASNQQGYEQYF

J: TRBJ1-1
size: few
D: TRBD1
V: TRBV7-6
DNA: TGTGCCAGCAGCGACGGGACAGGGGGAGGCATGAACACTGAAGCTTTCTTT
CDR3: CASSDGTGGGMNTEAFF

J: TRBJ2-6
size: few
D: TRBD2
V: TRBV13
DNA: TGTGCCAGCAGCACCGGACTAGCGGGGGCTGGGGCCAACGTCCTGACTTTC
CDR3: CASSTGLAGAGANVLTF

J: TRBJ1-6
size: NA
D: NA
V: TRBV6-8
DNA: TGTGCCAGCAGCTCCCATGACACTTCACCCCTCCACTTT
CDR3: CASSSHDTSPLHF

J: TRBJ1-1
size: few
D: NA
V: TRBV15
DNA: TGTGCCACCAGCAGAGGGTACGGGGTGTCTGAAGCTTTCTTT
CDR3: CATSRGYGVSEAFF

J: TRBJ1-3
size: NA
D: NA
V: TRBV2
DNA: TGTGCCAGCAGCGACGTTCACTCTGGAAACACCATATATTTT
CDR3: CASSDVHSGNTIYF

J: TRBJ2-7
size: many
D: TRBD2
V: TRBV7-2
DNA: TGTGCCAGCAGCTTGACTAGCTTCCAGGAGCAGTACTTC
CDR3: CASSLTSFQEQYF

J: TRBJ1-4
size: NA
D: NA
V: TRBV6-5
DNA: TGTGCCAGCAGTTACTCGGGAGGGGGGAATGAAAAACTGTTTTTT
CDR3: CASSYSGGGNEKLFF

J: TRBJ1-2
size: NA
D: NA
V: TRBV7-8
DNA: TGTGCCAGCAGCTTAGGGCACCGGGTCATGAGTTATGGCTACACCTTC
CDR3: CASSLGHRVMSYGYTF

J: TRBJ2-7
size: few
D: NA
V: TRBV4-1
DNA: TGCGCCAGCAGCCTTTCGGTGGGGAGCTCCTACGAGCAGTACTTC
CDR3: CASSLSVGSSYEQYF

J: TRBJ2-1
size: NA
D: NA
V: TRBV7-4
DNA: TGTGCCAGCAGCTCTAGCGAGGGGACCTACAATGAGCAGTTCTTC
CDR3: CASSSSEGTYNEQFF

J: TRBJ2-3
size: few
D: TRBD1
V: TRBV9
DNA: TGTGCCAGCAGCTATACAGGGGCTACTGAAGATACGCAGTATTTT
CDR3: CASSYTGATEDTQYF

J: TRBJ2-3
size: NA
D: TRBD1
V: TRBV7-9
DNA: TGTGCCAGCAGACGCACAGGGGGCGTCACAGATACGCAGTATTTT
CDR3: CASRRTGGVTDTQYF

J: TRBJ2-5
size: NA
D: NA
V: TRBV12-3/TRBV12-4
DNA: TGTGCCAGCAGTTTAGTAGGCATGGAAGAGACCCAGTACTTC
CDR3: CASSLVGMEETQYF

J: TRBJ2-2
size: NA
D: TRBD2
V: TRBV6-8
DNA: TGTGCCAGCAGTTGGGAGACTAGCGGATCCAACACCGGGGAGCTGTTTTTT
CDR3: CASSWETSGSNTGELFF

J: TRBJ2-2
size: NA
D: TRBD1
V: TRBV7-9
DNA: TGTGCCAGCGTCTTACAGGGGTTTGACACCGGGGAGCTGTTTTTT
CDR3: CASVLQGFDTGELFF

J: TRBJ2-2
size: NA
D: NA
V: TRBV29-1
DNA: TGCAGCGTTCCTTCTCAAGTCGCCACCGGGGAGCTGTTTTTT
CDR3: CSVPSQVATGELFF

J: TRBJ1-2
size: many
D: NA
V: TRBV7-2
DNA: TGTGCCAGCAGCCTCGCACCAGGCTATGGGCGAAACTATGGCTACACCTTC
CDR3: CASSLAPGYGRNYGYTF

J: TRBJ2-7
size: NA
D: TRBD1
V: TRBV24-1
DNA: TGTGCCACCAGTGATTTGGATAGGACAGGGGAGAAAGACGAGCAGTACTTC
CDR3: CATSDLDRTGEKDEQYF

J: TRBJ2-5
size: many
D: TRBD1
V: TRBV11-2
DNA: TGTGCCAGCAGCCCTGGGCAGGGGGCGAGGGAGACCCAGTACTTC
CDR3: CASSPGQGARETQYF

J: TRBJ2-7
size: NA
D: NA
V: TRBV6-8
DNA: TGTGCCTCGGGTTCAACTGGGAACGAGCAGTACTTC
CDR3: CASGSTGNEQYF

J: TRBJ2-1
size: NA
D: TRBD2
V: TRBV2
DNA: TGTGCCAGCCCGGGGGGGCTGTACAATGAGCAGTTCTTC
CDR3: CASPGGLYNEQFF

J: TRBJ1-1
size: NA
D: TRBD1
V: TRBV24-1
DNA: TGTGCCACCAGTGACCCATCGACAGGGCGAACTGAAGCTTTCTTT
CDR3: CATSDPSTGRTEAFF

J: TRBJ2-3
size: NA
D: NA
V: TRBV7-2
DNA: TGTGCCAGCAGCTTAGTGGGACTGGGGCCAGATACGCAGTATTTT
CDR3: CASSLVGLGPDTQYF

J: TRBJ2-5
size: few
D: TRBD1
V: TRBV27
DNA: TGTGCCAGCAGTTCCTCCGGGACAGGGAACCAAGAGACCCAGTACTTC
CDR3: CASSSSGTGNQETQYF

J: TRBJ2-3
size: NA
D: TRBD2
V: TRBV2
DNA: TGTGCCAGCAGTGGGACTAGCGGGGGGACCCGGGATACGCAGTATTTT
CDR3: CASSGTSGGTRDTQYF

J: TRBJ2-7
size: few
D: TRBD2
V: TRBV12-3/TRBV12-4
DNA: TGTGCCAGCAGTTTAGGTAGCGGGGGTGCCTACGAGCAGTACTTC
CDR3: CASSLGSGGAYEQYF

J: TRBJ1-3
size: many
D: TRBD1
V: TRBV11-2
DNA: TGTGCCAGCAGCCAGGGGGTCGGAAACACCATATATTTT
CDR3: CASSQGVGNTIYF

J: TRBJ2-1
size: many
D: NA
V: TRBV12-3/TRBV12-4
DNA: TGTGCCAGCAGTTCCACCCTACACCATGAGCAGTTCTTC
CDR3: CASSSTLHHEQFF

J: TRBJ2-7
size: many
D: NA
V: TRBV12-3/TRBV12-4
DNA: TGTGCCAGCAGTTCCGGGACAAGCTCCTACGAGCAGTACTTC
CDR3: CASSSGTSSYEQYF

J: TRBJ1-6
size: NA
D: NA
V: TRBV11-2
DNA: TGTGCCAGCACCTCGGACAACTATAATTCACCCCTCCACTTT
CDR3: CASTSDNYNSPLHF